Listed here are 12 T cell receptor beta chains from one sample, sequenced in a study of identical twins. Each CDR3 protein is one row after TCRdb ran MiXCR on the 5' RACE reads. The sample carries more than 350,000 distinct CDR3 sequences, roughly 9% recorded once. Sequenced sample: naive T cells sorted from blood. The origin of the receptors is a woman aged 50 to 60 in good health.

This chain connects TRBV12-3 or TRBV12-4 to TRBJ1-1, with D tentatively TRBD1 (5 bases). This CDR3 contains 13 residues. Trimming cost V 6 bases and J 4 bases, with 12 bases left between them. The CDR3, as DNA: TGTGCCAGCAGCGTGGGACTCATCACTGAAGCTTTCTTT. Protein: CASSVGLITEAFF.

As for this clonotype: A much larger clone differs by one base, so this may be a read error. The chain uses TRBV15 and TRBJ1-1; 7 bases map to TRBD1. There are 15 residues in the CDR3. The germline V gene encodes CDR1 LNHNV and CDR2 YYDKDF (reference sequence). The CDR3 DNA is TGTGCCACCAGCAGAGCCGGGACAGCGAACACTGAAGATTTCTTT. Protein product: CATSRAGTANTEDFF. The full variable domain, completed using reference TRBV15 and TRBJ1-1, is DAMVIQNPRYQVTQFGKPVTLSCSQTLNHNVMYWYQQKSSQAPKLLFHYYDKDFNNEADTPDNFQSRRPNTSFCFLDIRSPGLGDTAMYLCATSRAGTANTEDFFGQGTRLTVV.

There are many counts of this clonotype. This chain joins TRBV5-7 and TRBJ2-7, with 8 bases aligning to TRBD1. Being an ORF, TRBV5-7 has a function that is uncertain. Trimming at V came to 0 bases and at J to 0 bases, leaving 5 bases not matched to a gene. The CDR3 sequence is 16 residues long. The CDR3 region has the DNA TGTGCCAGCAGCTTGGAGACAGGGGACCGCTCCTACGAGCAGTACTTC. This encodes CASSLETGDRSYEQYF.

The chain has TRBV5-5 and TRBJ2-1; D possibly corresponds to TRBD2 (6 bases). The CDR3 runs 15 residues. Trimming left V 3 bases short and J 4 bases short, with 14 bases between. From germline, CDR1 is SGHKS and CDR2 YYEKEE (reference sequence). The CDR3 region is CASSSPGELYNEQFF. CDR3 coding DNA: TGTGCCAGCAGCTCGCCGGGGGAGTTGTACAATGAGCAGTTCTTC.

The chain uses TRBV3-1 and TRBJ2-1, with 7 bases matching TRBD2. Per germline, CDR1 LGHDT and CDR2 YNNKEL (reference sequence). The CDR3 loop spans 15 amino acids. J lost 7 bases, V lost 2 bases, and 8 bases had no gene match. The CDR3 DNA sequence: TGTGCCAGCAGCCAACCCGGGACTAAGATTAATGAGCAGTTCTTC. Protein product: CASSQPGTKINEQFF.

The genes are TRBV20-1 and TRBJ2-1; D not certain. Per germline, CDR1 DFQATT and CDR2 SNEGSKA (reference sequence). CDR3 length equals 11 residues. V was clipped by 6 bases and J by 10 bases, with 13 bases between them. The CDR3 nucleotides read TGCAGTGCGTCTTTGGCGGCCGAGCAGTTCTTC. It specifies CSASLAAEQFF.

J is TRBJ2-3 and V is TRBV19; D may correspond to TRBD1 or TRBD2 (5 bases each). The CDR3 totals 15 residues. Per germline, CDR1 LNHDA and CDR2 SQIVND (reference sequence). The V end was cut by 7 bases, the J end by 0 bases, with 14 bases between. CDR3 sequence reads: CASNPGRTSTDTQYF. The CDR3 nucleotides read TGTGCCAGTAACCCGGGACGGACTAGCACAGATACGCAGTATTTT.

V usage is TRBV6-2 or TRBV6-3 and J usage is TRBJ2-7; 7 nucleotides align to TRBD2. The V gene end was trimmed by 8 bases and the J gene end by 6 bases; junction bases not matched to a gene: 4. Germline CDR1 reads MNHEY; CDR2 reads SVGEGT. The CDR3 has 11 amino acids. The CDR3 bases are TGTGCCAGCCGGGAGGTCGGCGAGCAGTACTTC. Amino acids: CASREVGEQYF.

The chain combines TRBV5-1 with TRBJ2-7; tentatively, D is TRBD1 (5 bases). V was cut by 0 bases and J by 5 bases, with 15 bases left in between. The CDR3 runs 15 residues. The germline CDR1 and CDR2 sequences are SGHRS and YFSETQ. CDR3 sequence reads: CASSLGSRGGDEQYV. The CDR3 DNA sequence: TGCGCCAGCAGCTTGGGGAGTAGGGGTGGCGACGAGCAGTACGTC.

This sequence joins TRBV18 and TRBJ1-2; 7 nucleotides match TRBD1. This CDR3 is built from 12 residues. Germline lookup yields CDR1 KGHSH and CDR2 LQKENI. The junction had 4 bases not matched to a gene; V was cut back by 4 bases and J by 8 bases. CDR3 sequence (DNA): TGTGCCAGCTCACGACAGGGAGAGGGCTACACCTTC. Protein sequence: CASSRQGEGYTF.

This rearrangement joins TRBV2 to TRBJ2-7, with no clear D. The CDR3 is 15 amino acids. CDR1 SNHLY and CDR2 FYNNEI come from the germline V gene. V was pared by 2 bases and J by 0 bases, with 11 bases between. CDR3 residues: CASSERAASSYEQYV. Here the CDR3 DNA reads TGTGCCAGCAGTGAAAGGGCTGCGAGCTCCTACGAGCAGTACGTC.

This clonotype was recorded a few times. The rearrangement links TRBV28 to TRBJ2-1; the D gene is possibly TRBD1 (5 bases). V lost 3 bases to trimming and J lost 7 bases, with 16 bases between them. Germline values: CDR1 MDHEN, CDR2 SYDVKM. The CDR3 spans 15 residues. The CDR3 nucleotides are TGTGCCAGCAGTTTTCGGCAGGGAATCAGGAATGAGCAGTTCTTC. Its translation: CASSFRQGIRNEQFF.